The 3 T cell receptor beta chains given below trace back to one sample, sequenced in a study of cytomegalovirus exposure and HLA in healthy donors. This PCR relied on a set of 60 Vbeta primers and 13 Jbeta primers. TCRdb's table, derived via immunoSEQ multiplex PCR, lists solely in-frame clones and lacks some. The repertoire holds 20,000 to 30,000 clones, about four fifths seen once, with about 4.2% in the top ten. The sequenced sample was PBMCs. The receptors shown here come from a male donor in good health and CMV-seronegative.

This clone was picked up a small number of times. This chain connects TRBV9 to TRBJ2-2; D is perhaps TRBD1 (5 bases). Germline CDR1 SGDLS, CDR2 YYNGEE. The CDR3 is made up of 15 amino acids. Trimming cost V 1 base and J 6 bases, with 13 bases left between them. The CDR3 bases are TGTGCCAGCAGCGTACAGGGAATTCGGGCCGGGGAGCTGTTTTTT. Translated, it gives CASSVQGIRAGELFF. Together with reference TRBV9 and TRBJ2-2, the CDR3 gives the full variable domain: DSGVTQTPKHLITATGQRVTLRCSPRSGDLSVYWYQQSLDQGLQFLIQYYNGEERAKGNILERFSAQQFPDLHSELNLSSLELGDSALYFCASSVQGIRAGELFFGEGSRLTVL.

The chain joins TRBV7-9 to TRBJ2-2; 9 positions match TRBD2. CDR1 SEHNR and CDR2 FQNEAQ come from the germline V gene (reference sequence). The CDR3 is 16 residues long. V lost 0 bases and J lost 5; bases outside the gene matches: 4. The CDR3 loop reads CASSLAGLAGTGELFF. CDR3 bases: TGTGCCAGCAGCTTAGCCGGTCTAGCGGGAACCGGGGAGCTGTTTTTT.

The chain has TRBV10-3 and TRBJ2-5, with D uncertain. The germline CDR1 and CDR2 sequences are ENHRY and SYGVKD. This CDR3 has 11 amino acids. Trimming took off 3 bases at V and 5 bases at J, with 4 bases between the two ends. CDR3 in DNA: TGTGCCATCAGTGAACGGGAGACCCAGTACTTC. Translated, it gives CAISERETQYF.